This TCR beta chain was retrieved from a study of graft-versus-host responses after intestinal transplantation. Study information: Recipients had multivisceral, liver-intestinal, or isolated intestinal transplants. Among the recipients, all got anti-thymocyte globulin induction and then tacrolimus and steroids for about three years.

General study findings and limits: Investigators detected GvH clones in recipient marrow, with some emerging earlier in ileum or blood.

Turning to this clone: What it binds is unknown.

Sequencing used immunoSEQ multiplex PCR; TCRdb keeps in-frame clones, though not all of them. This table holds tens of thousands of clones, roughly 90% found once. Germline CDR1 LNHDA, CDR2 SQIVND (reference sequence). The CDR3 has 14 residues. The trim removed 3 bases at V and 4 bases at J, leaving 3 bases unmatched. The sequences come from PBMCs, collected 98 days after intestinal transplantation. This chain joins TRBV19 and TRBJ2-1, with 7 positions matching TRBD2. This TCR came from a human patient who received an intestinal transplant, so some T cells may come from the graft donor. Here the CDR3 reads CASSMGGSYNEQFF. CDR3 in DNA: TGTGCCAGTAGTATGGGGGGGAGTTACAATGAGCAGTTCTTC.